These 30 T cell receptor beta chains came from one sample sequenced in a study of OX40 agonist ivuxolimab in advanced cancers. Sequenced by immunoSEQ multiplex PCR; TCRdb stores in-frame clones only, minus some. This sample has approximately 86,000 clones, with just over 85% found just once. Material: CD4+ or CD8+ T cells sorted from blood, obtained in a trial of the OX40 agonist ivuxolimab. The receptor set was obtained from an adult with an advanced solid tumor such as melanoma, head and neck, liver or kidney cancer.

The chain recombines TRBV9 with TRBJ2-5; D possibly uses TRBD1 or TRBD2 (7 bases each). Germline CDR1 reads SGDLS; CDR2 reads YYNGEE. The CDR3 has 14 residues. V gave up 4 bases and J gave up 5 bases, with 15 bases separating them. The CDR3 protein is CASSIRGGYETQYF. The CDR3 bases are TGTGCCAGCAGCATCAGGGGGGGATATGAGACCCAGTACTTC.

The V and J genes are TRBV6-5 and TRBJ2-7; TRBD1 is a possible D gene (6 bases). V was shortened by 0 bases and J by 0 bases, with 9 bases between the two germline ends. Germline CDR1 and CDR2: MNHEY and SVGAGI. CDR3 size: 15 residues. This chain's CDR3 is CASSYSNRASYEQYF. The CDR3 nucleotides read TGTGCCAGCAGTTACTCGAACAGGGCCTCCTACGAGCAGTACTTC.

This clone was detected only once. The chain carries TRBV5-1 and TRBJ1-3; no reliable D call. The germline V gene has CDR1 SGHRS and CDR2 YFSETQ. The CDR3 consists of 15 residues. Trimming left V 0 bases short and J 3 bases short, with 10 bases between. The CDR3 DNA follows: TGCGCCAGCAGCTTGGGCGGTCGGAGTGGAAACACCATATATTTT. This gives the protein CASSLGGRSGNTIYF.

The CDR3 sequence: CASSLFGRSSYGYTF. The DNA for the CDR3 is TGTGCCAGCAGTTTATTCGGCCGCAGCAGCTATGGCTACACCTTC. V gene TRBV27 combines with J gene TRBJ1-2; D gene ambiguous. Germline CDR1 is MNHEY and CDR2 is SMNVEV (reference sequence). With 1 base removed from V and 4 bases from J, the gap between germline ends came to 13 bases. The CDR3 consists of 15 residues.

The chain carries TRBV11-3 and TRBJ1-2, with D possibly being TRBD1 (5 bases). CDR3 length: 14 amino acids. Germline values: CDR1 SGHNT, CDR2 YENEEA. Trimming took off 5 bases at V and 3 bases at J, with 13 bases between the two ends. The CDR3 is CASSPDPGHYGYTF. Here the CDR3 DNA reads TGTGCCAGCAGCCCTGACCCAGGGCACTATGGCTACACCTTC.

J is TRBJ2-7 and V is TRBV18, with 8 bases matching TRBD2. CDR3 length: 15 amino acids. J lost 6 bases, V lost 6 bases, and 13 bases had no gene match. Germline V gene data show CDR1 as KGHSH and CDR2 as LQKENI. The CDR3 is CASSPTSGSRSEQYF. CDR3 in DNA: TGTGCCAGCTCGCCTACTAGCGGTTCCAGGTCCGAGCAGTACTTC.

The V gene is TRBV27, the J gene TRBJ1-6, with a possible D match to TRBD1 (6 bases). This CDR3 contains 15 residues. Trimming stripped 6 bases from V and 8 bases from J, with 17 bases between. Germline assignment: CDR1 MNHEY and CDR2 SMNVEV (reference sequence). The CDR3 reads CASSLIPGVHSPLHF. The CDR3 nucleotides read TGTGCCAGCAGCTTAATACCAGGGGTTCATTCACCCCTCCACTTT.

The chain links TRBV7-2 to TRBJ1-6; no clear D. The CDR3 loop spans 14 amino acids. V shed 6 bases and J shed 14 bases, with 20 bases lying between them. Germline V gene data show CDR1 as SGHTA and CDR2 as FQGNSA. The CDR3 here is CASSDYSGRDSLHF. The CDR3 nucleotides are TGTGCCAGCAGTGATTACAGCGGAAGAGATTCCCTCCACTTT. Full variable domain (rest looked up from reference TRBV7-2 and TRBJ1-6): GAGVSQSPSNKVTEKGKDVELRCDPISGHTALYWYRQSLGQGLEFLIYFQGNSAPDKSGLPSDRFSAERTGGSVSTLTIQRTQQEDSAVYLCASSDYSGRDSLHFGNGTRLTVT.

The chain is built from TRBV5-1 and TRBJ2-2; TRBD2 matches at 7 bases. Germline V gene sequence: CDR1 SGHRS, CDR2 YFSETQ. This CDR3 spans 16 amino acids. V was clipped by 4 bases and J by 5 bases; unmatched bases: 11. This chain's CDR3 is CASSSDPGTTTGELFF. CDR3 bases: TGCGCCAGCAGCAGTGACCCCGGGACTACTACCGGGGAGCTGTTTTTT.

V gene TRBV6-6 combines with J gene TRBJ1-2; D is undetermined. Trimming left V 5 bases short and J 4 bases short, with 8 bases between. The CDR3 is 12 amino acids. Germline V CDR1 and CDR2: MNHNY, SVGAGI (reference sequence). The CDR3 nucleotides are TGTGCCAGCAGTAACCAAATCTATGGCTACACCTTC. Residues: CASSNQIYGYTF.

This rearrangement joins TRBV2 to TRBJ1-2, with D possibly matching TRBD1 (5 bases). The CDR3 length is 12 residues. In germline, CDR1 is SNHLY, CDR2 FYNNEI. With 6 bases removed from V and 7 bases from J, the gap between germline ends came to 12 bases. CDR3 region: CASRRDQGGYTF. CDR3 coding DNA: TGTGCCAGCAGAAGGGACCAAGGTGGCTACACCTTC. The complete variable domain, with remaining parts taken from reference TRBV2 and TRBJ1-2, reads EPEVTQTPSHQVTQMGQEVILRCVPISNHLYFYWYRQILGQKVEFLVSFYNNEISEKSEIFDDQFSVERPDGSNFTLKIRSTKLEDSAMYFCASRRDQGGYTFGSGTRLTVV.

This clone appeared many times. The CDR3 reads CASNSLLRNSPLHF. As DNA, the CDR3 is TGTGCCAGCAACTCTTTATTGCGGAATTCACCCCTCCACTTT. This chain uses TRBV7-2 with TRBJ1-6; D gene uncertain. V was pared by 7 bases and J by 7 bases, with 14 bases between. The germline V gene has CDR1 SGHTA and CDR2 FQGNSA. This CDR3 region has 14 residues.

J is TRBJ1-4 and V is TRBV28, with TRBD1 matching over 10 bases. The ends lost 5 bases at V and 6 bases at J; junction bases unmatched: 3. Germline CDR1 is MDHEN and CDR2 is SYDVKM. The CDR3 length is 14 residues. The DNA for the CDR3 is TGTGCCAGCAGTCCGACAGGGGGCGATGAAAAACTGTTTTTT. It encodes CASSPTGGDEKLFF. Drawing the rest from reference TRBV28 and TRBJ1-4, the complete variable domain is DVKVTQSSRYLVKRTGEKVFLECVQDMDHENMFWYRQDPGLGLRLIYFSYDVKMKEKGDIPEGYSVSREKKERFSLILESASTNQTSMYLCASSPTGGDEKLFFGSGTQLSVL.

The rearrangement joins TRBV9 to TRBJ1-1; no firm D call. With 0 bases removed from V and 0 bases from J, the gap between germline ends came to 9 bases. Germline lookup yields CDR1 SGDLS and CDR2 YYNGEE. The length of the CDR3 is 15 residues. The CDR3 DNA sequence: TGTGCCAGCAGCGTAGGGGATGGGGTGAACACTGAAGCTTTCTTT. Translation gives CASSVGDGVNTEAFF.

Here the CDR3 DNA reads TGTGCCAGCAGCTTAGGGCCGCAGCAGTTCTTC. It specifies CASSLGPQQFF. The chain couples TRBV7-9 to TRBJ2-1; D call uncertain. This CDR3 comprises 11 residues. Germline CDR1 is SEHNR and CDR2 is FQNEAQ (reference sequence). The germline V and J ends were trimmed by 1 base and 11 bases, with 6 bases remaining between them.

The chain combines TRBV29-1 with TRBJ2-1; a weak D match, TRBD1 (6 bases). The V gene's germline CDR1 is SQVTM and CDR2 ANQGSEA. CDR3 length: 13 amino acids. Trimming stripped 2 bases from V and 9 bases from J, with 14 bases between. Here the CDR3 DNA reads TGCAGCGTTGAAAAACAGGGCTTGCCTGAGCAGTTCTTC. Translating it yields CSVEKQGLPEQFF.

The chain joins TRBV18 to TRBJ1-1, with D tentatively TRBD1 (6 bases). This CDR3 comprises 12 residues. Germline-derived CDR1 and CDR2 are KGHSH and LQKENI. The V end was cut by 3 bases, the J end by 11 bases, with 13 bases between. In DNA, the CDR3 is TGTGCCAGCTCACCTCCAGGGGTGGCGGCTTTCTTT. Its protein product is CASSPPGVAAFF.

The chain has TRBV18 and TRBJ2-2; D possibly corresponds to TRBD2 (5 bases). From germline, CDR1 is KGHSH and CDR2 LQKENI. CDR3 length equals 18 residues. V was cut by 2 bases and J by 0 bases, with 16 bases left in between. CDR3 region: CASSPSFTGNSNTGELFF. The CDR3 DNA reads TGTGCCAGCTCACCATCCTTCACCGGGAATTCGAACACCGGGGAGCTGTTTTTT.

The chain combines TRBV27 with TRBJ1-3, with no clear D. Trimming took 3 bases from V and 4 from J, leaving 16 bases between them. The CDR3 runs to 16 residues. Germline V gene data show CDR1 as MNHEY and CDR2 as SMNVEV (reference sequence). In DNA, the CDR3 is TGTGCCAGCAGTTTTCAGGAGGGCGGGTGGGGAAACACCATATATTTT. As protein: CASSFQEGGWGNTIYF.

The CDR3 region has the DNA TGTGCCAGCTCCCTGGATGAAAACATTCAGTACTTC. Protein product: CASSLDENIQYF. V and J are TRBV18 and TRBJ2-4; D unresolved. Germline V gives CDR1 KGHSH, CDR2 LQKENI. The CDR3 covers 12 residues. Between the trimmed V and J ends, which lost 6 bases and 5 bases, there was a span of 8 bases. The full variable domain, rest sourced from reference TRBV18 and TRBJ2-4, is NAGVMQNPRHLVRRRGQEARLRCSPMKGHSHVYWYRQLPEEGLKFMVYLQKENIIDESGMPKERFSAEFPKEGPSILRIQQVVRGDSAAYFCASSLDENIQYFGAGTRLSVL.

The chain combines TRBV7-9 with TRBJ2-2, with D unclear. With 4 bases removed from V and 6 bases from J, the gap between germline ends came to 15 bases. The CDR3 loop spans 15 amino acids. Looked up from germline, CDR1 is SEHNR and CDR2 is FQNEAQ (reference sequence). In nucleotides, the CDR3 is TGTGCCAGCAGCTCGGGTACGCTGGATCCCGGGGAGCTGTTTTTT. Translation: CASSSGTLDPGELFF.

The V and J genes are TRBV30 and TRBJ2-1, with a weak D call TRBD1 (5 bases). V lost 1 base, J lost 13 bases, and 11 bases lay in between. The germline V gene has CDR1 GTSNPN and CDR2 SVGIG (reference sequence). The CDR3 covers 11 residues. DNA for the CDR3: TGTGCCTGGAGTGCCCCGGACACACAGTTCTTC. The encoded protein is CAWSAPDTQFF.

The chain is built from TRBV7-9 and TRBJ1-3; 8 bases align to TRBD1. The CDR3 contains 14 residues. CDR1 is SEHNR, CDR2 FQNEAQ, per germline (reference sequence). V lost 4 bases and J lost 2; bases outside the gene matches: 1. As DNA, the CDR3 is TGTGCCAGCAGCTCGACAGGGGCTGGAAACACCATATATTTT. It specifies CASSSTGAGNTIYF.

V usage is TRBV5-1 and J usage is TRBJ2-3; the match to TRBD2 covers 9 bases. This CDR3 is 18 amino acids long. The junction had 8 bases not matched to a gene; V was cut back by 0 bases and J by 0 bases. CDR1 SGHRS and CDR2 YFSETQ come from the germline V gene. CDR3 sequence: CASSLAASGDYSTDTQYF. The CDR3 nucleotides are TGCGCCAGCAGCTTGGCGGCTAGCGGGGATTATAGCACAGATACGCAGTATTTT.

This clone has only a few counts. In DNA, the CDR3 is TGTGCCAGCAGTTACCCGGGGGATAAAGAGACCCAGTACTTC. Protein: CASSYPGDKETQYF. The chain links TRBV6-5 to TRBJ2-5; the D gene is possibly TRBD2 (6 bases). Germline assignment: CDR1 MNHEY and CDR2 SVGAGI. The CDR3 runs 14 residues. Trimming pared 2 bases from V and 3 bases from J, leaving 10 bases between.

The chain is built from TRBV28 and TRBJ1-3, with TRBD1 identical over 7 bases. Per the germline V gene, CDR1 is MDHEN and CDR2 is SYDVKM. This CDR3 is 17 amino acids long. V lost 1 base to trimming and J lost 0 bases; unmatched junction nucleotides: 6. Written as DNA, the CDR3 is TGTGCCAGCAGTTTATTTGGGACAGCGATCTCTGGAAACACCATATATTTT. Its protein is CASSLFGTAISGNTIYF.

On this clone itself: In the same sample, other DNA sequences code for this CDR3. The J gene is TRBJ1-6, the V gene TRBV5-1; D is unresolved. Per the germline V gene, CDR1 is SGHRS and CDR2 is YFSETQ. V was pared by 0 bases and J by 5 bases, with 6 bases between. The CDR3 spans 14 residues. The CDR3 protein is CASSLGRDNSPLHF. CDR3 coding DNA: TGCGCCAGCAGCTTGGGAAGGGATAATTCACCCCTCCACTTT. Together with reference TRBV5-1 and TRBJ1-6, the CDR3 gives the full variable domain: KAGVTQTPRYLIKTRGQQVTLSCSPISGHRSVSWYQQTPGQGLQFLFEYFSETQRNKGNFPGRFSGRQFSNSRSEMNVSTLELGDSALYLCASSLGRDNSPLHFGNGTRLTVT.

This clone was counted a few times. One junction end disagrees with the germline gene, perhaps due to a read error. This chain joins TRBV7-2 and TRBJ2-1; TRBD2 might be the D (5 bases). This CDR3 is built from 16 residues. CDR1 is SGHTA, CDR2 FQGNSA, per germline. CDR3 in amino acids: CASSFGVISGAAAAIF. The CDR3 coding sequence is TGTGCCAGCAGCTTCGGGGTAATATCGGGCGCCGCCGCAGCGATCTTC.

The rearrangement uses TRBV6-5 and TRBJ1-1; 7 nucleotides agree with TRBD1. The CDR3 consists of 13 residues. V dropped 2 bases and J dropped 5; count of bases not matched to a gene: 2. Germline CDR1 and CDR2: MNHEY and SVGAGI. Here the CDR3 reads CASSYRGRTEAFF. CDR3 nucleotide sequence: TGTGCCAGCAGTTACAGGGGGCGGACTGAAGCTTTCTTT.

The table lists this clone with a count of one. The V and J genes are TRBV7-9 and TRBJ1-2; D is possibly TRBD1 (6 bases). With 1 base removed from V and 3 bases from J, the gap between germline ends came to 6 bases. CDR1 and CDR2 (germline): SEHNR, FQNEAQ (reference sequence). The CDR3 has 13 amino acids. DNA of the CDR3: TGTGCCAGCAGCTTAGGACAGGACTATGGCTACACCTTC. Its translation: CASSLGQDYGYTF.